Sequencing of this T cell receptor beta chain was carried out in a study of CD8 T cells in ankylosing spondylitis. General observations from the study: Disease-linked clones were found to be CD8+ and relatively rare in peripheral blood.

This clonotype has ten or more counts. The antigen is undetermined. The CDR3 covers 14 residues. The germline V gene encodes CDR1 SQVTM and CDR2 ANQGSEA. Trimming at V came to 7 bases and at J to 6 bases, leaving 9 bases not matched to a gene. TCRdb reprocessed the 5' RACE reads via MiXCR and lists one record per CDR3 protein. The table has around 250,000 distinct CDR3 sequences, around a tenth seen once. The receptor comes from a male donor with ankylosing spondylitis or in good health (not recorded which). The genes are TRBV29-1 and TRBJ2-7; 13 nucleotides align to TRBD2. Sequencing was carried out using blood, either unsorted or a sorted T cell fraction (not recorded which). The CDR3 nucleotides read TGCAGCGCCGAAACGAGACTAGCGGGAGGCGAGCAGTACTTC. Amino acids: CSAETRLAGGEQYF.